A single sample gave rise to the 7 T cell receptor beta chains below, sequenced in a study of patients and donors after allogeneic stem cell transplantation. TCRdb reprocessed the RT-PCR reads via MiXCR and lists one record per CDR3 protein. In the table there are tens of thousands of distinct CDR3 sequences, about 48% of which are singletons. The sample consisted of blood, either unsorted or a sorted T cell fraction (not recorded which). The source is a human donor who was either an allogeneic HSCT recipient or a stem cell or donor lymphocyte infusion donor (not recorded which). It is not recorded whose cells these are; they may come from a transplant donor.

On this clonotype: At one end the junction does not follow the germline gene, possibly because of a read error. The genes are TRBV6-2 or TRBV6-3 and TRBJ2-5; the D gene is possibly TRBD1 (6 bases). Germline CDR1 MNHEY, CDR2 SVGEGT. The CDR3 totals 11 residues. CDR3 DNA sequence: TGTGCCAGCAGTTACTCGATCGGACAGTTATTC. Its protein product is CASSYSIGQLF.

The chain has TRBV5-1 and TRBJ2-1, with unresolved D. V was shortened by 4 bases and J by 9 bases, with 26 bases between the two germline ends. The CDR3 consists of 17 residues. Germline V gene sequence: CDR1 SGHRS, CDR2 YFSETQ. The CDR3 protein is CASSPMRGASLLGEQFF. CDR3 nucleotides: TGCGCCAGCAGCCCCATGCGCGGTGCCTCCCTGCTTGGTGAGCAGTTCTTC.

In DNA, the CDR3 is TGCAGCGTTGGTAAAGGGAGAGATACGCAGTATTTT. Protein: CSVGKGRDTQYF. The rearrangement uses TRBV29-1 and TRBJ2-3; maybe TRBD2 (5 bases). CDR3 size: 12 residues. Trimming removed 4 bases at V and 5 bases at J, with 10 bases between. CDR1 SQVTM and CDR2 ANQGSEA come from the germline V gene.

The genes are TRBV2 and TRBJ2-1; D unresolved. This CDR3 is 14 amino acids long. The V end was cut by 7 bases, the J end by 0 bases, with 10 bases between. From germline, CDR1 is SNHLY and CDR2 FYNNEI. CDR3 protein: CASNARHSYNEQFF. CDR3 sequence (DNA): TGTGCCAGCAACGCGCGCCACTCCTACAATGAGCAGTTCTTC.

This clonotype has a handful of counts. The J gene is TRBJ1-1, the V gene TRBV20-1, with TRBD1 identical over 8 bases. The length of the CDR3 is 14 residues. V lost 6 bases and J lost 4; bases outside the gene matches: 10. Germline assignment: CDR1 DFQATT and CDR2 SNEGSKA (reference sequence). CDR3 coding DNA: TGCAGTGCCGTTTCCAGGGGGCGAGGCACTGAAGCTTTCTTT. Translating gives CSAVSRGRGTEAFF.

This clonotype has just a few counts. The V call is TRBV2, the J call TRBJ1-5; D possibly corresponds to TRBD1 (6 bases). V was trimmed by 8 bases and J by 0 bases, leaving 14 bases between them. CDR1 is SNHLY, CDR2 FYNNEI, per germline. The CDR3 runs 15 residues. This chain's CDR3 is CASARTDYSNQPQHF. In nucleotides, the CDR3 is TGTGCCAGCGCAAGGACAGACTATAGCAATCAGCCCCAGCATTTT.

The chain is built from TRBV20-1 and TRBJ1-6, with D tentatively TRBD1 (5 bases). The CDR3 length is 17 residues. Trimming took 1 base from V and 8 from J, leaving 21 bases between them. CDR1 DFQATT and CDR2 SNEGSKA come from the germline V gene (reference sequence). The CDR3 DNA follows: TGCAGTGCTAGAGTTCTAGGGGTCTCTTCAAAAGATTCACCCCTCCACTTT. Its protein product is CSARVLGVSSKDSPLHF.